This T cell receptor beta chain was sequenced during a study of T-cell memory formation after mild COVID-19. Study background: In these data, TCR clusters were largely donor specific.

CDR3 size: 14 residues. Germline loops: CDR1 MNHNY, CDR2 SVGAGI (reference sequence). V was cut by 3 bases and J by 4 bases, with 13 bases left in between. Points from the study as a whole: Proof of SARS-CoV-2 specificity was absent for the second-wave clones that crested on day 37. The appearance of some responding clones in pre-infection memory suggested that cross-reactive memory joined. There was a balanced CD4/CD8 profile in clones contracting day 15 to 85, and later expanders leaned CD4+.

TCRdb independently ran MiXCR on the 5' RACE reads; one entry per CDR3 protein. The data contain about 340,000 distinct CDR3 sequences, about an eighth of them seen just once; the ten biggest clones take up roughly 23%. This clonotype was recorded at least ten times. What it binds is not known. This receptor was identified in a man aged 18 to 29 who had mild COVID-19 (a few samples of this study predate the infection). Cell type and time point are not known. The rearrangement uses TRBV6-6 and TRBJ2-7, with a weak D call TRBD1 (6 bases). The sample comprised PBMCs or a T cell subset sorted from them (not recorded which). CDR3: CASSYGQDRYEQYF. As DNA, the CDR3 is TGTGCCAGCAGTTATGGCCAGGACAGATACGAGCAGTACTTC.